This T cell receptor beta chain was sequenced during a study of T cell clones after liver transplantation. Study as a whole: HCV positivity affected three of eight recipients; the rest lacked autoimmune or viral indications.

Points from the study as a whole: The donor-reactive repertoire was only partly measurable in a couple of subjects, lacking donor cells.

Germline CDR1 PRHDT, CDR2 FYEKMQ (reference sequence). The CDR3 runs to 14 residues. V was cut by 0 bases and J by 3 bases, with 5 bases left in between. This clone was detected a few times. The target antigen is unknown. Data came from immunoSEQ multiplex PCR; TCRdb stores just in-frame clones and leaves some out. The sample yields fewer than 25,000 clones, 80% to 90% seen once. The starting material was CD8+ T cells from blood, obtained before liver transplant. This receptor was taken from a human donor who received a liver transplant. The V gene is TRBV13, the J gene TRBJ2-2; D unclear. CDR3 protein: CASSLGLDTGELFF. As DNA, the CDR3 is TGTGCCAGCAGCTTAGGCCTAGACACCGGGGAGCTGTTTTTT.